This is a list of T cell receptor beta chains from one sample in a study of T cells in Graves' hyperthyroidism and ophthalmopathy. Each CDR3 protein gets one entry after TCRdb re-called the multiplex PCR reads with MiXCR. The data contain a few hundred thousand distinct CDR3 sequences, approximately 15% of them singletons. The material sequenced was blood. The origin of the receptors is a woman between 18 and 29 years old with Graves' hyperthyroidism. The CDR3 runs from the conserved cysteine through the conserved F or W. D genes are given only for firm matches. Not all rows give a size; the values are once, few, many and, for expanded clones, a class.

j_call,v_call,d_call,cdr3_length,clone_size,cdr3_nt,cdr3_aa
TRBJ2-7,TRBV20-1,TRBD2,13,many,TGCAGTGCTAGACCGGGAGGGCCGGACGAGCAGTACTTC,CSARPGGPDEQYF
TRBJ1-2,TRBV6-1,TRBD1,15,.,TGTGCCAGCAGTGACCCCGACCTGACAGGGGGTGGCTACACCTTC,CASSDPDLTGGGYTF
TRBJ2-2,TRBV7-2,.,15,many,TGTGCCAGCAGGCAGACCCAGGCGAACACCGGGGAGCTGTTTTTT,CASRQTQANTGELFF
TRBJ2-3,TRBV19,.,16,few,TGTGCCAGTAGTGGGGGCCGAACAGGGTCCTCGGGTACGCAGTATTTT,CASSGGRTGSSGTQYF
TRBJ2-1,TRBV5-1,.,15,many,TGCGCCAGCAGCTCAAGCGACCGTCCCGGGAATGAGCAGTTCTTC,CASSSSDRPGNEQFF
TRBJ1-3,TRBV6-2/TRBV6-3,.,16,.,TGTGCCAGCAGTTACTTCGGCAGGGAGACCGGAAACACCATATATTTT,CASSYFGRETGNTIYF
TRBJ2-1,TRBV12-3/TRBV12-4,TRBD2,18,many,TGTGCCAGCAGTTTTGGTGGGACTAGCGGGAGGGTCGACAATGAGCAGTTCTTC,CASSFGGTSGRVDNEQFF
TRBJ1-5,TRBV28,.,14,many,TGTGCCAGCAGTTTCTTGGGGTCCAATCAGCCCCAGCATTTT,CASSFLGSNQPQHF
TRBJ2-1,TRBV28,.,12,many,TGTGCCAGCAGTTTCACTAACAATGAGCAGTTCTTC,CASSFTNNEQFF
TRBJ2-5,TRBV27,.,14,many,TGTGCCAGCAGTTTATCGGTAGGAGGGGAGACCCAGTACTTC,CASSLSVGGETQYF
TRBJ2-7,TRBV19,.,15,few,TGTGCCAGTAGTACCACCGGGACTGTCTCCTACGAGCAGTACTTC,CASSTTGTVSYEQYF
TRBJ2-5,TRBV10-3,TRBD1,12,.,TGTGCCACACAGGGGTCCCAAGAGACCCAGTACTTC,CATQGSQETQYF
TRBJ1-2,TRBV27,.,14,many,TGTGCCAGCAGTAAACTAGACGGGGGCTATGGCTACACCTTC,CASSKLDGGYGYTF
TRBJ2-7,TRBV6-1,.,14,many,TGTGCCAGCAGGCCCGCAATCCAGCCTCCCGAGCAGTACTTC,CASRPAIQPPEQYF
TRBJ2-3,TRBV12-3/TRBV12-4,TRBD1,15,few,TGTGCCAGCAGTCGGGGACAGGGGGAGGCAGATACGCAGTATTTT,CASSRGQGEADTQYF
TRBJ1-1,TRBV12-3/TRBV12-4,.,17,many,TGTGCCAGCAGTTTAGCGTACGGACGGAGAAAGAACACTGAAGCTTTCTTT,CASSLAYGRRKNTEAFF
TRBJ2-3,TRBV29-1,TRBD2,16,many,TGCAGCGTCCTCTTCACTAGCGCCATTAGCACAGATACGCAGTATTTT,CSVLFTSAISTDTQYF
TRBJ2-3,TRBV5-1,TRBD2,15,once,TGCGCCAGCAGCTTTTCACTAGCGGGAGCAGATACGCAGTATTTT,CASSFSLAGADTQYF
TRBJ2-7,TRBV20-1,TRBD2,15,many,TGCAGTGCTCCCGAGGTTAGCGGGAGTGGTTACGAGCAGTACTTC,CSAPEVSGSGYEQYF
TRBJ1-6,TRBV30,.,13,few,TGTGCCTGGAACACAGCGCTCAATTCACCCCTCCACTTT,CAWNTALNSPLHF
TRBJ2-7,TRBV5-1,.,15,.,TGCGCCAGCAGCTTGGAGGTGGGGCATTTGGGGGAGCAGTACTTC,CASSLEVGHLGEQYF
TRBJ2-3,TRBV10-3,TRBD2,17,many,TGTGCCATCAGTGATACTAGCGGAGCCACTAGCACAGATACGCAGTATTTT,CAISDTSGATSTDTQYF
TRBJ1-1,TRBV30,.,12,many,TGTGCCTGGGCCTGGGGGGGCACTGAAGCTTTCTTT,CAWAWGGTEAFF
TRBJ2-1,TRBV5-1,TRBD1,12,many,TGCGCCAGCAGCGTGGACAGGGGGGAGCAGTTCTTC,CASSVDRGEQFF
TRBJ1-5,TRBV29-1,TRBD1,12,few,TGCAGCGTTGGGGACAGATATCAGCCCCAGCATTTT,CSVGDRYQPQHF
TRBJ2-7,TRBV28,.,12,few,TGTGCCAGCATCTCGACCGCCTACGAGCAGTACTTC,CASISTAYEQYF
TRBJ2-3,TRBV27,TRBD2,18,many,TGTGCCAGCAGAGGTAGCGGGAGTGTGGAGGGCCGCACAGATACGCAGTATTTT,CASRGSGSVEGRTDTQYF
TRBJ2-7,TRBV7-2,.,14,few,TGTGCCAGCAGCTTAGCCCGACAGGACTACGAGCAGTACTTC,CASSLARQDYEQYF
TRBJ2-5,TRBV2,.,10,many,TGTGCCAGCAGTGGGCGGGGTCAGTACTTC,CASSGRGQYF
TRBJ2-5,TRBV29-1,TRBD1,13,few,TGCAGCGGGAGCACCGGACAGGGGGTGGCCCAGTACTTC,CSGSTGQGVAQYF
TRBJ2-3,TRBV11-1,.,16,many,TGTGCCAGCAGGCCGATGACAGGACGTAGCACAGATACGCAGTATTTT,CASRPMTGRSTDTQYF
TRBJ2-3,TRBV6-1,.,15,.,TGTGCCAGCAGTGAGACGGGAGTTGAGGGAGATACGCAGTATTTT,CASSETGVEGDTQYF
TRBJ2-1,TRBV30,TRBD2,17,many,TGTGCCTGGGGTAGCGCTGGACTAGCGGGAGTCGTCAATGAGCAGTTCTTC,CAWGSAGLAGVVNEQFF
TRBJ2-7,TRBV10-3,.,16,few,.,CAISESVGGGTYEAYF
TRBJ1-2,TRBV5-1,.,14,few,TGCGCCAGCAGCTTCCAAGGGACTGGCTATGGCTACACCTTC,CASSFQGTGYGYTF
TRBJ2-3,TRBV19,TRBD2,15,few,TGTGCCAGTAAAGGACTAGCGGGAGTAGCAGATACGCAGTATTTT,CASKGLAGVADTQYF
TRBJ2-4,TRBV18,.,16,.,TGTGCCAGCTCAGCAGTGCCAGGGGTGGCCAAAAACATTCAGTACTTC,CASSAVPGVAKNIQYF
TRBJ2-7,TRBV28,TRBD1,15,many,TGTGCCAGCAGTCCCCGGGACAGGGTGAGCTACGAGCAGTACTTC,CASSPRDRVSYEQYF
TRBJ1-6,TRBV6-4,.,15,few,TGTGCCAGCAGTTACTCGGACTACGAGAATTCACCCCTCCACTTT,CASSYSDYENSPLHF
TRBJ2-2,TRBV20-1,.,13,.,TGCAGTGCTCTGACATCGAACACCGGGGAGCTGTTTTTT,CSALTSNTGELFF
TRBJ2-6,TRBV2,.,16,.,TGTGCCAACACCGGGGGCCCGAGCTCTGGGGCCAACGTCCTGACTTTC,CANTGGPSSGANVLTF
TRBJ2-2,TRBV20-1,TRBD2,16,.,TGCAGTGCTAGAGTTGCGGGAGGGCTTTACACCGGGGAGCTGTTTTTT,CSARVAGGLYTGELFF
TRBJ2-7,TRBV28,TRBD1,14,many,TGTGCCAGTAAACCGGGACAGGGTTACTACGAGCAGTACTTC,CASKPGQGYYEQYF
TRBJ2-3,TRBV2,.,13,many,TGTGCCAGCAGTAGCGACTACACAGATACGCAGTATTTT,CASSSDYTDTQYF
TRBJ1-1,TRBV6-1,.,11,many,TGTGCCAGCAGTATGAACACTGAAGCTTTCTTT,CASSMNTEAFF
TRBJ1-5,TRBV5-6,TRBD1,16,.,TGTGCCAGCAGCCGGACAGGGGGTACGAGCAATCAGCCCCAGCATTTT,CASSRTGGTSNQPQHF